These T cell receptor beta chains were read from a single sample in a study of tumor-infiltrating lymphocytes in primary liver carcinoma. In TCRdb, the multiplex PCR reads were re-called with MiXCR into one record per CDR3 protein. The sample shows tens of thousands of distinct CDR3 sequences, about two thirds of them seen only once. The sequenced sample consisted of liver tumor tissue from sampling region 2. Receptors originate from a man between 35 and 55 years old with primary liver carcinoma and hepatitis B virus infection. CDR3s include the opening cysteine and the closing phenylalanine or tryptophan. The D gene is left open where the match is weak. Some rows mark clone size as missing; the rest say once, few, many or name a class of expanded clone.

J gene: TRBJ1-5
CDR3 length: 14
clone size: -
D gene: -
V gene: TRBV6-1
CDR3 DNA: TGTGACAGCAGTGATGCGAGGGAAAAGGCGCCCCAGCATTTT
CDR3 protein: CDSSDAREKAPQHF

J gene: TRBJ2-6
CDR3 length: 14
clone size: -
D gene: -
V gene: TRBV6-5
CDR3 DNA: TGTACCAGGAGTCAAGACTCTGGGGCCAACGTCCTGACTTTC
CDR3 protein: CTRSQDSGANVLTF

J gene: TRBJ2-7
CDR3 length: 16
clone size: once
D gene: -
V gene: TRBV6-6
CDR3 DNA: TGTGCCAGCAGTTACCTACGAAGGGGAGTTACCTACGATCAGTACTTC
CDR3 protein: CASSYLRRGVTYDQYF

J gene: TRBJ2-7
CDR3 length: 12
clone size: -
D gene: -
V gene: TRBV11-2
CDR3 DNA: TGTGCCAGCAGCTTAGCGGTCGGCGGGCAGTACTTC
CDR3 protein: CASSLAVGGQYF

J gene: TRBJ2-2
CDR3 length: 16
clone size: -
D gene: -
V gene: TRBV6-6
CDR3 DNA: TGTGCCAGCAGTAAAAGGTGGAGGGCAGGGACCGGGGAGCTGTTTTTT
CDR3 protein: CASSKRWRAGTGELFF

J gene: TRBJ2-7
CDR3 length: 15
clone size: -
D gene: TRBD1
V gene: TRBV12-3/TRBV12-4
CDR3 DNA: TGTGCCAGTAGTATTGGGACAGGGAGGTCCTACGAGCAGTACTTC
CDR3 protein: CASSIGTGRSYEQYF

J gene: TRBJ2-7
CDR3 length: 13
clone size: once
D gene: -
V gene: TRBV18
CDR3 DNA: TGTGCCATCTCACAACAGGGTCCCTACAAGCAGTACTTC
CDR3 protein: CAISQQGPYKQYF

J gene: TRBJ2-7
CDR3 length: 13
clone size: -
D gene: -
V gene: TRBV4-3
CDR3 DNA: TGCGCCAGCAACCAAGATCTGCTCTACGAGCAGTACTTC
CDR3 protein: CASNQDLLYEQYF

J gene: TRBJ2-2
CDR3 length: 15
clone size: -
D gene: TRBD2
V gene: TRBV6-2/TRBV6-3
CDR3 DNA: TGTGCCAGCAGTCCCCTAGCGGGTCTGGCCGGGGAGCTGTTTTTT
CDR3 protein: CASSPLAGLAGELFF

J gene: TRBJ2-7
CDR3 length: 14
clone size: many
D gene: -
V gene: TRBV12-3/TRBV12-4
CDR3 DNA: TGTGCCAGCAGTTTTGCAAGTAGCTCTCGCGAGCAGTACTTC
CDR3 protein: CASSFASSSREQYF

J gene: TRBJ2-2
CDR3 length: 15
clone size: -
D gene: -
V gene: TRBV6-5
CDR3 DNA: TGTGCCAGCAGTTACAGGTGCGTCAGGCCTGGGGAGCTGTGTTTT
CDR3 protein: CASSYRCVRPGELCF

J gene: TRBJ1-1
CDR3 length: 15
clone size: -
D gene: -
V gene: TRBV5-1
CDR3 DNA: TGCGCCAGCAGTTCGGGCAGGGCTATGAACATTGAAGCTTTCTTT
CDR3 protein: CASSSGRAMNIEAFF

J gene: TRBJ2-5
CDR3 length: 14
clone size: few
D gene: TRBD2
V gene: TRBV29-1
CDR3 DNA: TGCAGCATTGATTTCGCGGGAGAGGGGAAGACCCAGTACTTC
CDR3 protein: CSIDFAGEGKTQYF

J gene: TRBJ1-1
CDR3 length: 15
clone size: -
D gene: -
V gene: TRBV6-5
CDR3 DNA: TGTGCCAGCAGTTACTTGACGGGAGCACGGACTGAAGCTCTCTTT
CDR3 protein: CASSYLTGARTEALF

J gene: TRBJ2-7
CDR3 length: 18
clone size: -
D gene: TRBD2
V gene: TRBV4-2
CDR3 DNA: TGTGCCAGCAGTGGAAAGCCGGGACCAGCGGGAGGGCCACACGAGCAATACTTC
CDR3 protein: CASSGKPGPAGGPHEQYF

J gene: TRBJ2-1
CDR3 length: 13
clone size: -
D gene: -
V gene: TRBV2
CDR3 DNA: TGTGCCAGCAGTGAACAAGAGTTCAATGAGCAGTTCTTC
CDR3 protein: CASSEQEFNEQFF

J gene: TRBJ2-7
CDR3 length: 15
clone size: -
D gene: -
V gene: TRBV25-1
CDR3 DNA: TGTGCCAGCAGAGGTAATGTAGGGTCCGTGAACGAGCAGTACTTC
CDR3 protein: CASRGNVGSVNEQYF

J gene: TRBJ2-1
CDR3 length: 15
clone size: few
D gene: TRBD2
V gene: TRBV5-4
CDR3 DNA: TGTGCCAGCAGCTCCAATAGCGGGGACCTCAATGAGCAGTTCTTC
CDR3 protein: CASSSNSGDLNEQFF

J gene: TRBJ2-5
CDR3 length: 15
clone size: -
D gene: -
V gene: TRBV11-1
CDR3 DNA: TGTGCCAGCAGCTTAGAGGCGAGGCCCCAAGAGACCCAGTACTTC
CDR3 protein: CASSLEARPQETQYF